Here is one TCR beta chain with its context. The data stem from a study of blood T cell repertoires in COVID-19. Study information: Collection of acute and convalescent COVID-19 samples took place in the United States, Italy and Spain. T cells, B-cell-depleted T cells, or PBMCs supplied cDNA or gDNA.

V was clipped by 4 bases and J by 7 bases, with 11 bases between them. CDR3 length: 14 residues. Germline CDR1 reads SGHDN; CDR2 reads FVKESK. Authors' analysis steps: How many nucleated cells were present was estimated from reference gene primer amplification. Sequenced by immunoSEQ multiplex PCR; TCRdb stores in-frame clones only, minus some. The V and J calls and the clone size are those of that table, but D and trimming were determined from the DNA. The table includes approximately 100,000 clones, 82% detected once. Material: peripheral blood. The origin of this receptor is a man between 65 and 85 years old with active or convalescent COVID-19. This sequence joins TRBV14 and TRBJ1-6, with D perhaps TRBD1 (5 bases). The CDR3 bases are TGTGCCAGCAGCCTTGGGGCCCCAAATTCACCCCTCCACTTT. As protein: CASSLGAPNSPLHF.